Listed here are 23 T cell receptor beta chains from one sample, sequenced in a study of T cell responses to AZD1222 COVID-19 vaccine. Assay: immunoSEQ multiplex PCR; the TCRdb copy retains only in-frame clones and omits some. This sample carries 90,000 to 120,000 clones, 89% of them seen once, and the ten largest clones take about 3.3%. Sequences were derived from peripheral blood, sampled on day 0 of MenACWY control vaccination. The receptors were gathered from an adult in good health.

CDR3 DNA: TGCAGTGCTGGGACATCAGGGGTAATATATTTT. Its protein is CSAGTSGVIYF. The rearrangement links TRBV20-1 to TRBJ1-3; a weak D match, TRBD1 (6 bases). V dropped 5 bases and J dropped 13 bases, with 15 bases sitting between them. Germline CDR1 reads DFQATT; CDR2 reads SNEGSKA (reference sequence). This CDR3 has 11 residues.

CDR3 DNA sequence: TGTGCCAGCAGCCAATACTTATACAATGAGCAGTTCTTC. This translates into CASSQYLYNEQFF. This chain connects TRBV3-1 (or the pseudogene TRBV3-2) to TRBJ2-1; no definite D call. CDR1 is LGHDT and CDR2 is YNNKEL in the germline V gene (reference sequence). The ends were cut back, 2 bases at V and 4 bases at J, with 6 bases in the middle. The CDR3 has 13 amino acids.

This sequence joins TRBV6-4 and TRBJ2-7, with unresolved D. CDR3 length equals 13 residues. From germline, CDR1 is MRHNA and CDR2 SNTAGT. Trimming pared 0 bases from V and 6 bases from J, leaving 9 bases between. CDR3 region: CASSDSSYSEQYF. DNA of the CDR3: TGTGCCAGCAGTGACTCGAGCTACTCCGAGCAGTACTTC.

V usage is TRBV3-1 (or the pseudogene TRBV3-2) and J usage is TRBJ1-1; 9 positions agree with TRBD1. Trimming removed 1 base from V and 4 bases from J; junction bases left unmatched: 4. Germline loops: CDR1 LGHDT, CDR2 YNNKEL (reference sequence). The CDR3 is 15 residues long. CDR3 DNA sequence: TGTGCCAGCAGCCAAGTATGGGACAGGGCCACTGAAGCTTTCTTT. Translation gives CASSQVWDRATEAFF.

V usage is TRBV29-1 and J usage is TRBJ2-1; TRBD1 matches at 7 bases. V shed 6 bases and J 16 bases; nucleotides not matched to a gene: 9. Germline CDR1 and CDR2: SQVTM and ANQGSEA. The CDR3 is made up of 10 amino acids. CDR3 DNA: TGCAGCGTGTTATGGGACAGTAAATTCTTC. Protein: CSVLWDSKFF.

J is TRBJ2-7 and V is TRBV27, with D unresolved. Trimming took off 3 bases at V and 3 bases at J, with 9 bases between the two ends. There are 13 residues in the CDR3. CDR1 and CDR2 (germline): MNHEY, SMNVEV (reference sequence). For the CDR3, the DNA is TGTGCCAGCAGTTTTGGTCCCGGCTACGAGCAGTACTTC. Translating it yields CASSFGPGYEQYF.

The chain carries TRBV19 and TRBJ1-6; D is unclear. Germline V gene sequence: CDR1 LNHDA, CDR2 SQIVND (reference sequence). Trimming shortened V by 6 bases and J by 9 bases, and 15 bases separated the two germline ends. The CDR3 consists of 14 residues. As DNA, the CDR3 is TGTGCCAGTAGGGAAGGCGGGAACTCTTCACCCCTCCACTTT. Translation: CASREGGNSSPLHF.

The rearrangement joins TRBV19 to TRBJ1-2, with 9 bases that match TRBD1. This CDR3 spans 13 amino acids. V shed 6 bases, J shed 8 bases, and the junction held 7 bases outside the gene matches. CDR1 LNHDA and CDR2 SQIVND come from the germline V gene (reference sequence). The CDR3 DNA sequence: TGTGCCAGTAGCCCCGGGACAGGGTTCGGCTACACCTTC. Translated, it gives CASSPGTGFGYTF.

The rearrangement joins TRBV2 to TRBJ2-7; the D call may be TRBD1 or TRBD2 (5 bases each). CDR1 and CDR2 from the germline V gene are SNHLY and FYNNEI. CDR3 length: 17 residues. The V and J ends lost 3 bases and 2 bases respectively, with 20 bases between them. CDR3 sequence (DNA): TGTGCCAGCAGTGATCTCGTGGGGGTCCCCTCCACCTACGAGCAGTACTTC. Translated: CASSDLVGVPSTYEQYF. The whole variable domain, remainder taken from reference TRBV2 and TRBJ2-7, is EPEVTQTPSHQVTQMGQEVILRCVPISNHLYFYWYRQILGQKVEFLVSFYNNEISEKSEIFDDQFSVERPDGSNFTLKIRSTKLEDSAMYFCASSDLVGVPSTYEQYFGPGTRLTVT.

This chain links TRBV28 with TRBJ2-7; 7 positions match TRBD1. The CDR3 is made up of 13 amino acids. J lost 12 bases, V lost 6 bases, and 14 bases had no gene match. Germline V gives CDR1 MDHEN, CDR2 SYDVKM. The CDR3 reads CASSTRDRAGAYF. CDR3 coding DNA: TGTGCCAGCAGCACTAGAGACAGGGCGGGCGCGTACTTC.

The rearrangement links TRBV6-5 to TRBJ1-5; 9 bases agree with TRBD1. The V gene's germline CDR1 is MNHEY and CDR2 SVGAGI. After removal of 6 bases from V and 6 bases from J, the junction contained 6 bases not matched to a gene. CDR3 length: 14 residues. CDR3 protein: CASRRTGEGQPQHF. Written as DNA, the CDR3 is TGTGCCAGCAGAAGGACAGGGGAAGGTCAGCCCCAGCATTTT.

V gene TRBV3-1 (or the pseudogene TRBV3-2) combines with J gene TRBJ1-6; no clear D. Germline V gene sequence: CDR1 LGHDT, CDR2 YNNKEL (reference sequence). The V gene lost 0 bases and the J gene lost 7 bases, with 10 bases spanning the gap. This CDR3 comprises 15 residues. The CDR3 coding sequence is TGTGCCAGCAGCCAAGATGAAGTGGGAAATTCACCCCTCCACTTT. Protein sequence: CASSQDEVGNSPLHF.

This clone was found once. CDR3 residues: CASSLELGGRAFF. The CDR3 nucleotides read TGTGCCAGCAGCTTAGAACTTGGGGGCCGAGCTTTCTTT. This chain joins TRBV11-3 and TRBJ1-1; D may be TRBD1 (6 bases). CDR1 is SGHNT and CDR2 is YENEEA in the germline V gene. The CDR3 covers 13 residues. Trimming removed 0 bases from V and 10 bases from J, with 12 bases in between.

CDR3 sequence reads: CASSDKTVNEKLFF. CDR3 in DNA: TGTGCCAGTAGTGACAAGACGGTGAATGAAAAACTGTTTTTT. The chain is built from TRBV19 and TRBJ1-4; D is unresolved. The CDR3 totals 14 residues. The germline gives CDR1 LNHDA, CDR2 SQIVND (reference sequence). The V end was cut by 5 bases, the J end by 5 bases, with 12 bases between. Filled out from reference TRBV19 and TRBJ1-4, the complete variable domain reads DGGITQSPKYLFRKEGQNVTLSCEQNLNHDAMYWYRQDPGQGLRLIYYSQIVNDFQKGDIAEGYSVSREKKESFPLTVTSAQKNPTAFYLCASSDKTVNEKLFFGSGTQLSVL.

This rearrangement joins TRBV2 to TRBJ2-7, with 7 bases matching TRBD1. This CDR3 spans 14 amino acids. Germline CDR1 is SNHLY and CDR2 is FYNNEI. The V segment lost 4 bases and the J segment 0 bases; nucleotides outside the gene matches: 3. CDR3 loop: CASSGQGSSYEQYF. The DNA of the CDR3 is TGTGCCAGCAGTGGACAGGGTTCCTCCTACGAGCAGTACTTC.

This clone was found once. The CDR3 reads CASSPRQGRGETQYF. CDR3 nucleotides: TGTGCCAGCAGTCCCCGACAGGGGAGGGGAGAGACCCAGTACTTC. The chain recombines TRBV6-2 or TRBV6-3 with TRBJ2-5, with D perhaps matching TRBD1 (8 bases). Germline lookup yields CDR1 MNHEY and CDR2 SVGEGT. There are 15 residues in the CDR3. The ends were cut back, 5 bases at V and 4 bases at J, with 17 bases in the middle.

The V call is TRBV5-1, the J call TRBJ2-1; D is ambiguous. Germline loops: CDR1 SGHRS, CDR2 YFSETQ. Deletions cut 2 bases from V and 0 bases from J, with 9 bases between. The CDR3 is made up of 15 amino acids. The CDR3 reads CASSFGIYSYNEQFF. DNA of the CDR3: TGCGCCAGCAGCTTCGGAATATACTCCTACAATGAGCAGTTCTTC.

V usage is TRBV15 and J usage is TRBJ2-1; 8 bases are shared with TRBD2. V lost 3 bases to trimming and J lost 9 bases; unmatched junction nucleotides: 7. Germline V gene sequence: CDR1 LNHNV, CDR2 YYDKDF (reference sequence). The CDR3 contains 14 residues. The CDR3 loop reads CATSSWTSSFEQFF. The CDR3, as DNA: TGTGCCACCAGCAGCTGGACTAGCTCTTTTGAGCAGTTCTTC.

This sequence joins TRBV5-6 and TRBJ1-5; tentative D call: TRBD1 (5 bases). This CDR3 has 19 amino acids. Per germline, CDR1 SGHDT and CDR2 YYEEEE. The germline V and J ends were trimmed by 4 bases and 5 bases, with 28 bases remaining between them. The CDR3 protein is CASSPGPGTRQLVDQPQHF. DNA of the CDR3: TGTGCCAGCAGCCCGGGTCCCGGGACGCGGCAATTAGTCGATCAGCCCCAGCATTTT.

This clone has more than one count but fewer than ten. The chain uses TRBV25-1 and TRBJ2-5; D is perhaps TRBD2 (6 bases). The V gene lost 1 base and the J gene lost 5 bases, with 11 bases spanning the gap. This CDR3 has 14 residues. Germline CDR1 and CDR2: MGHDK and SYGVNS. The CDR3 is CASSESVGRETQYF. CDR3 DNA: TGTGCCAGCAGTGAATCGGTAGGGAGGGAGACCCAGTACTTC.

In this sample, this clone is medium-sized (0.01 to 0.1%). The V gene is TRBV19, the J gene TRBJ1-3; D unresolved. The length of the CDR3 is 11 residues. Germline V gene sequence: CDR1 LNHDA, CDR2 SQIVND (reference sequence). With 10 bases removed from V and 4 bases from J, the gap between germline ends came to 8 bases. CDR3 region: CATTMGNTIYF. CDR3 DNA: TGTGCCACCACGATGGGAAACACCATATATTTT.

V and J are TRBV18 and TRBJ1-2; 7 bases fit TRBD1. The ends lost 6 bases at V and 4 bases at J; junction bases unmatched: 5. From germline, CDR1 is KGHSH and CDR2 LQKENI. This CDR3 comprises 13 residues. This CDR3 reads CASSHRGLYGYTF. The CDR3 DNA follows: TGTGCCAGCTCCCACAGGGGTCTCTATGGCTACACCTTC.

The CDR3 nucleotides read TGTGCCAGCAGCTTAAGACTTTCCACAGATACGCAGTATTTT. As protein: CASSLRLSTDTQYF. The chain combines TRBV5-4 with TRBJ2-3, with unresolved D. V shed 2 bases and J shed 2 bases, with 9 bases lying between them. The germline V gene encodes CDR1 SGHNT and CDR2 YYREEE (reference sequence). The CDR3 runs to 14 residues.